The T cell receptor beta chain described here comes from a study of OX40 agonist ivuxolimab in advanced cancers. On the study more broadly: Patients in dose escalation had liver, melanoma, kidney or head and neck cancers. Prior anti-PD-1, anti-PD-L1 or anti-CTLA-4 therapy was allowed; around 40% had some. Findings and limits, study-wide: Both CD4+ and CD8+ T cell populations in blood had undergone clonal expansion by week 6 at 0.1 to 3.0 mg/kg.

Exclusion applied to patients with autoimmune disease history or systemic immunosuppression. Using immunoSEQ multiplex PCR, the repertoire was profiled, and TCRdb retains in-frame clones only, with some absent. The data show about 100,000 clones, roughly 90% seen once. Per germline, CDR1 LNHDA and CDR2 SQIVND (reference sequence). V shed 6 bases and J shed 6 bases, with 8 bases lying between them. The CDR3 runs to 11 residues. In regard to this clone: Its antigen is unknown.

The sequenced sample was CD4+ or CD8+ T cells sorted from blood, obtained in a trial of the OX40 agonist ivuxolimab. The sequence derives from an adult with an advanced solid tumor such as melanoma, head and neck, liver or kidney cancer. The chain has TRBV19 and TRBJ1-1, with no clear D. CDR3 region: CASRTGSEAFF. The DNA of the CDR3 is TGTGCCAGTAGAACCGGGTCTGAAGCTTTCTTT.